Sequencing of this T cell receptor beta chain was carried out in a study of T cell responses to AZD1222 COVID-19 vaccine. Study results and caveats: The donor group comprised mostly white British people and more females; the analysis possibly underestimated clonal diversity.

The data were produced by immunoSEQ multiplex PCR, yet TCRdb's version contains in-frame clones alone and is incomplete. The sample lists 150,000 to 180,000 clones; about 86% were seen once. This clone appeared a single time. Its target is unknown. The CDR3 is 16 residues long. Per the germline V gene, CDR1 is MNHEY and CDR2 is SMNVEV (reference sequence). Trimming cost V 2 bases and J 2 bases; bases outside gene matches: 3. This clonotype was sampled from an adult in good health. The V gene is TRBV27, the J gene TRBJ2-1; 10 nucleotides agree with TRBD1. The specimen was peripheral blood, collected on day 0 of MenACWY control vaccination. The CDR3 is CASSLLTGGAYNEQFF. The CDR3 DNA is TGTGCCAGCAGTTTACTGACAGGGGGCGCCTACAATGAGCAGTTCTTC.